The 8 T cell receptor beta chains in this list originate from one sample, sequenced in a study of beta chain features in type 1 diabetes. Study conclusions and caveats: Moderate but significant shortening of TCRB CDR3s was recorded in all four CD4+ subsets from Type 1 diabetes patients.

These receptors lack a known antigen. cDNA synthesis used the whole RNA isolate, giving expressed TCRB sequences. Sequenced by immunoSEQ multiplex PCR; TCRdb stores in-frame clones only, minus some. In the table there are a few hundred thousand clones, 8.5% to 10% of which are singletons. The sequencing sample was made of central memory CD4+ T cells from blood. Receptors were obtained from a man younger than 40 with type 1 diabetes.

The chain is built from TRBV19 and TRBJ1-1; D is uncertain. V was trimmed by 6 bases and J by 0 bases, leaving 8 bases between them. Germline-derived CDR1 and CDR2 are LNHDA and SQIVND (reference sequence). The CDR3 consists of 13 residues. The CDR3 nucleotides read TGTGCCAGTAGGGGCAGCATGAACACTGAAGCTTTCTTT. Protein product: CASRGSMNTEAFF.

This chain links TRBV7-2 with TRBJ2-2; either TRBD1 or TRBD2 may fit D (5 bases each). Germline V lookup: CDR1 SGHTA, CDR2 FQGNSA. CDR3 length: 14 amino acids. Trimming left V 8 bases short and J 3 bases short, with 13 bases between. For the CDR3, the DNA is TGTGCCAGCCCCCGGGGCTACGACACCGGGGAGCTGTTTTTT. Amino acid sequence: CASPRGYDTGELFF.

J is TRBJ1-6 and V is TRBV7-6; D remains unclear. The CDR3 is 15 amino acids. The germline gives CDR1 SGHVS, CDR2 FNYEAQ. The V gene lost 6 bases and the J gene lost 8 bases, with 17 bases spanning the gap. For the CDR3, the DNA is TGTGCCAGCAGTCCTGGCCCAAGCGGAGATTCACCCCTCCACTTT. It specifies CASSPGPSGDSPLHF.

A note on this clone: Sequence at one end of the junction differs from germline and may be a read error. V is TRBV4-1 and J is TRBJ2-7; D gene unclear. This CDR3 has 13 amino acids. From germline, CDR1 is MGHRA and CDR2 YSYEKL. CDR3 sequence reads: CASSPSTSYEQYF. The CDR3 region has the DNA TGTGCCAGCAGCCCCAGCACGAGCTACGAGCAGTACTTC.

Worth noting for this clone: The sample has other DNA sequences that encode this CDR3 too. The chain links TRBV18 to TRBJ2-5, with a tentative D call TRBD1 (5 bases). The CDR3 is made up of 13 amino acids. V was trimmed by 2 bases and J by 2 bases, leaving 6 bases between them. The germline gives CDR1 KGHSH, CDR2 LQKENI. This CDR3 reads CASSPGAQETQYF. CDR3 coding DNA: TGTGCCAGCTCACCAGGGGCACAAGAGACCCAGTACTTC.

This clone was counted ten times or more. In DNA form, the CDR3 reads TGTGCCAGCAGTTATGAGGGGTACCAAGAGACCCAGTACTTC. Protein product: CASSYEGYQETQYF. The chain uses TRBV28 and TRBJ2-5, with D tentatively TRBD1 or TRBD2 (5 bases each). CDR1 is MDHEN and CDR2 is SYDVKM in the germline V gene. Trimming took off 4 bases at V and 0 bases at J, with 9 bases between the two ends. The length of the CDR3 is 14 residues. The full variable domain, in which reference TRBV28 and TRBJ2-5 provide the parts outside the CDR3, is DVKVTQSSRYLVKRTGEKVFLECVQDMDHENMFWYRQDPGLGLRLIYFSYDVKMKEKGDIPEGYSVSREKKERFSLILESASTNQTSMYLCASSYEGYQETQYFGPGTRLLVL.

The chain uses TRBV4-2 and TRBJ2-7; D uncertain. V was clipped by 0 bases and J by 5 bases, with 17 bases between them. This CDR3 is built from 16 residues. The germline CDR1 and CDR2 sequences are LGHNA and YNFKEQ. The CDR3 DNA reads as TGTGCCAGCAGCCAAGAAATGTCCCTACCCCCTGACGAGCAGTACTTC. This gives the protein CASSQEMSLPPDEQYF.

The rearrangement links TRBV5-1 to TRBJ2-1; TRBD2 might be the D (6 bases). Germline loops: CDR1 SGHRS, CDR2 YFSETQ. This CDR3 contains 15 residues. Between the trimmed V and J ends, which lost 3 bases and 5 bases, there was a span of 15 bases. The CDR3 DNA sequence: TGCGCCAGCAGCTCCGGGACTGGGATTGACAATGAGCAGTTCTTC. It yields the protein CASSSGTGIDNEQFF.